This TCR beta chain was sequenced during a study of blood T cell repertoires in COVID-19. Study summary: Specimens from acute and convalescent COVID-19 originated in the United States, Italy and Spain. Sample material is recorded as cDNA or gDNA derived from T cells, B-cell-depleted T cells, or PBMCs.

Trimming at V came to 10 bases and at J to 7 bases, leaving 11 bases not matched to a gene. The CDR3 consists of 15 residues. CDR1 is ENHRY, CDR2 SYGVKD, per germline. Produced via immunoSEQ multiplex PCR; TCRdb's table is partial and in-frame only. The table lists approximately 52,000 clones, 65% to 90% of them singletons, with around 1.4% in the top ten. The TCR sequence derives from a man aged 60 to 75 with acute or convalescent COVID-19. The genes are TRBV10-3 and TRBJ2-1, with 12 bases matching TRBD2. The sequenced sample was peripheral blood. Here the CDR3 reads CATQNQGTSGNEQFF. The CDR3 coding sequence is TGTGCCACCCAAAATCAAGGGACTAGCGGGAATGAGCAGTTCTTC.